The sequence of this T cell receptor beta chain was determined in a study of blood T cells in healthy people across ages (dated by TCRdb to 2014 to 2015). In the study overall: In model experiments, template switching captured roughly one uniquely barcoded TCR beta cDNA molecule for every two T cells. The study measured age-related changes in TCR beta repertoire diversity using deep sequencing normalized with unique cDNA molecular identifiers. Donors were grouped into four age groups: young (average 16 years), middle-aged (39), aged (over 55) and long-lived (around 80). For two donors (one aged 18 to 30 and one aged 80 or older), the study analyzed two additional independent replicas of 1 million unique cDNA reads from the same blood draw.

CDR1 is given as SEHNR and CDR2 as FQNEAQ, both from the germline V gene (reference sequence). Trimming at the junction amounts to 5 bases on V and 0 bases on J, and the germline ends lie 14 bases apart. The CDR3, from cysteine to phenylalanine, totals 16 residues. The retained sequence is limited to the CDR3, 48 bases, with the frame set at the first base. Preparation of the library involved 5' RACE. The sequencer was an Illumina HiSeq 2500. The second PCR ran for roughly 7 to 11 cycles and used a J-beta primer mix along with a sample-barcoded 5' primer. A template-switch 5' adaptor carrying 12 random nucleotides introduced a unique molecular identifier onto each TCR beta cDNA molecule. Each sample yielded at least 3 million CDR3-containing paired-end reads. All of the RNA was converted into first-strand cDNA using the Mint cDNA synthesis kit, with a TRBC-specific oligonucleotide serving as the primer. All cDNA was treated with uracil-DNA glycosylase and then went through a first 18-cycle PCR with the universal primers M1SS and BC2_uni_R. The original methods were these. For normalization, 1 million high-quality reads were randomly selected from each sample, with every read carrying a distinct molecular identifier. Reads with shared molecular identifiers were discarded instead of being binned into consensus sequences. MiTCR, set to a Q25 quality threshold and the strictest error-elimination algorithm, was used for CDR3 identification, clonotype clustering and error correction. A nonparametric unseen species model with Euler transformation was used to estimate lower-bound total TCR beta diversity. TCRdb reworked the public reads: Q25 trimming with fastp, MiXCR clone assembly, productive beta chains retained. Here each entry gathers all rows of one CDR3 protein and keeps the most common genes and DNA. What appears here as the V and J calls and clone size reflects TCRdb's work, not the paper's. The sample table holds more than 750,000 distinct CDR3 sequences, of which 25% to 35% were seen once. Of the sample, roughly 10% is held by the ten largest clones.

Systemically healthy Caucasian individuals from Russia, 35 to 50 in total and aged 6 to 90 years, were included as donors. Around 9.9 milliliters of peripheral blood were collected from each donor into EDTA-treated Vacutainer tubes. Ficoll-Paque density-gradient centrifugation was used to isolate PBMCs, with at least 6 million obtained per sample. Total RNA, at least 5 micrograms per sample, was extracted from PBMCs with Trizol reagent. The percentages of naive CD45RAhigh/CD27high T cells were determined by flow cytometry on a PBMC aliquot from every donor. Regarding this clonotype: This receptor's antigen is unknown. Base qualities were left out, and no much larger clone turns up one base away.

The research as a whole found: Donor CMV infection status was unknown, potentially confounding age-related changes in expanded clonotypes. Bulk unsorted PBMC profiling prevented conclusive comparison of naive and antigen-experienced compartments. Compared with the aged group, the long-lived group had more naive CD4+ T cells, fewer expanded clones and increased TCR diversity, suggesting age selection. As age increased, observed TCR beta diversity per million T cells dropped in a roughly linear way, and a significant reduction was already evident by age 40. Estimates of total diversity based on one million sequenced T cells were considered lower bounds and underestimates. A strong correlation was found between observed TCR beta diversity and the percentage of naive T cells measured by flow cytometry.

These data also formed part of another study, on T cells of mothers and their children. The second publication reports: Donors were nine systemically healthy Caucasian individuals: three mothers and their six children. cDNA synthesis consumed the entire amount of extracted RNA, loaded at 1.5 ug RNA in each 15 ul reaction. Sample barcodes and 2-4 random nucleotides were added via the M1S primer in the second PCR. Over 9 million TCR beta CDR3 reads came from each mother, compared with millions of reads from each child. Thymic selection shapes the output of TCR recombination in a similar way in related and unrelated pairs, and inherited differences have a minor effect. Normalized repertoire overlap was always found to be slightly, but never significantly, higher in related mother-child pairs than in unrelated mother-child pairs. With a sensitivity of about 100 clones per million clonotypes, no persistent microchimeric T cell clones were detected. The study used deep NGS to compare TCR beta repertoires of mothers and children, seeking features distinguishing related mother-child pairs from unrelated individuals. On average, the children were approximately 11 +/- 4 years old, while the mothers were about 40 +/- 4 years old. Libraries were sequenced on Illumina HiSeq 2000 with 100+100 nt paired-end reads after adapter ligation with NEBNext reagents. To avoid cross-contamination, the mother libraries and the child libraries were prepared a month apart and sequenced in separate runs. Between about 500,000 and 2,300,000 distinct TCR beta clonotypes were identified per donor. Naive TCR beta clonotypes were estimated from low-frequency clonotypes matched to each donor's FACS-determined naive share, without sorting.

What was sequenced was blood. The receptor's source is a middle-aged woman in good health. The V gene is TRBV7-9 and the J gene is TRBJ1-3, with a tentative D gene TRBD1 over 6 matching bases. The nucleotides read TGTGCCAGCAGCGAAAGGGGGGGAACCTCTGGAAACACCATATATTTT. This is translated as CASSERGGTSGNTIYF.